Listed below are T cell receptor beta chains from one sample, sequenced in a study of cytomegalovirus exposure and HLA in healthy donors. Data came from immunoSEQ multiplex PCR; TCRdb stores just in-frame clones and leaves some out. The table records over 95,000 clones, approximately 69% of them present only once. Sequenced material: PBMCs. The receptor set was obtained from a woman between 40 and 55 years old in good health and CMV-seropositive. Each CDR3 is given with its conserved first and last residue. D genes are given only for firm matches. Some rows mark clone size as missing; the rest say once, few, many or name a class of expanded clone.

CDR3 protein: CASSKGQGDSPLHF; CDR3 DNA: TGCGCCAGCAGCAAGGGACAGGGGGATTCACCCCTCCACTTT; V gene: TRBV5-1; J gene: TRBJ1-6; D gene: TRBD1; clone size: -
CDR3 protein: CASSATGSSDTQYF; CDR3 DNA: TGTGCCAGCTCCGCGACGGGGTCGTCAGATACGCAGTATTTT; V gene: TRBV7-9; J gene: TRBJ2-3; D gene: -; clone size: -
CDR3 protein: CASSTPRGGDRGLTEAFF; CDR3 DNA: TGCGCCAGCAGCACCCCGAGGGGGGGGGACAGGGGGCTTACTGAAGCTTTCTTT; V gene: TRBV5-1; J gene: TRBJ1-1; D gene: TRBD1; clone size: -
CDR3 protein: CASSKALGGSGNTIYF; CDR3 DNA: TGTGCCAGCAGCAAAGCGCTGGGAGGCTCTGGAAACACCATATATTTT; V gene: TRBV21-1; J gene: TRBJ1-3; D gene: -; clone size: -
CDR3 protein: CASSPIPGQGASFEAFF; CDR3 DNA: TGTGCCAGCTCACCCATCCCGGGACAGGGGGCGAGTTTTGAAGCTTTCTTT; V gene: TRBV18; J gene: TRBJ1-1; D gene: TRBD1; clone size: -
CDR3 protein: CASSLQDRGRGGYTF; CDR3 DNA: TGTGCCAGCAGCCTTCAGGACAGGGGGCGAGGAGGCTACACCTTC; V gene: TRBV6-1; J gene: TRBJ1-2; D gene: TRBD1; clone size: -
CDR3 protein: CASSPRSSGGADTQYF; CDR3 DNA: TGTGCCAGCAGTCCCCGGTCTAGCGGGGGGGCGGATACGCAGTATTTT; V gene: TRBV27; J gene: TRBJ2-3; D gene: TRBD2; clone size: -
CDR3 protein: CASSLALGYRSTTQYF; CDR3 DNA: TGTGCCAGCAGCTTAGCGTTAGGATACAGATCGACGACGCAGTATTTT; V gene: TRBV7-8; J gene: TRBJ2-3; D gene: -; clone size: once
CDR3 protein: CASSPTGDSGNTIYF; CDR3 DNA: TGTGCCAGCTCACCCACAGGGGACTCTGGAAACACCATATATTTT; V gene: TRBV18; J gene: TRBJ1-3; D gene: TRBD1; clone size: once
CDR3 protein: CASGLATGGWGKNIQYF; CDR3 DNA: TGTGCTAGTGGTTTGGCCACAGGGGGCTGGGGGAAAAACATTCAGTACTTC; V gene: TRBV12-5; J gene: TRBJ2-4; D gene: TRBD1; clone size: -
CDR3 protein: CASSSRDRDEKLFF; CDR3 DNA: TGCGCCAGCAGCAGCCGGGACAGGGACGAAAAACTGTTTTTT; V gene: TRBV5-1; J gene: TRBJ1-4; D gene: TRBD1; clone size: few
CDR3 protein: CASSKTNTGELFF; CDR3 DNA: TGTGCCAGCAGCAAAACGAACACCGGGGAGCTGTTTTTT; V gene: TRBV2; J gene: TRBJ2-2; D gene: -; clone size: few
CDR3 protein: CASSLVIEGDIQYF; CDR3 DNA: TGTGCCAGCAGCTTAGTGATAGAGGGAGACATTCAGTACTTC; V gene: TRBV11-2; J gene: TRBJ2-4; D gene: -; clone size: -
CDR3 protein: CASSGDRMYEQYF; CDR3 DNA: TGTGCCAGCAGTGGGGACAGAATGTACGAGCAGTACTTC; V gene: TRBV2; J gene: TRBJ2-7; D gene: TRBD1; clone size: -
CDR3 protein: CASSIYLAGGNNEQFF; CDR3 DNA: TGTGCCAGCAGCATTTACCTAGCGGGAGGTAACAATGAGCAGTTCTTC; V gene: TRBV7-2; J gene: TRBJ2-1; D gene: TRBD2; clone size: -
CDR3 protein: CASSFSGQKPYEQYF; CDR3 DNA: TGTGCCAGCAGCTTTTCAGGTCAGAAACCCTACGAGCAGTACTTC; V gene: TRBV7-9; J gene: TRBJ2-7; D gene: -; clone size: -
CDR3 protein: CASSLEQGVSPLHF; CDR3 DNA: TGCGCCAGCAGCTTGGAACAGGGTGTCTCACCCCTCCACTTT; V gene: TRBV5-1; J gene: TRBJ1-6; D gene: -; clone size: -
CDR3 protein: CSVLSRGKEAFF; CDR3 DNA: TGCAGCGTCCTCAGTAGGGGTAAGGAAGCTTTCTTT; V gene: TRBV29-1; J gene: TRBJ1-1; D gene: -; clone size: -
CDR3 protein: CASSQDPAFNEQYF; CDR3 DNA: TGCGCCAGCAGCCAAGATCCAGCGTTCAACGAGCAGTACTTC; V gene: TRBV4-1; J gene: TRBJ2-7; D gene: -; clone size: -
CDR3 protein: CASSRWLGTNTGELFF; CDR3 DNA: TGTGCCAGCAGCCGGTGGCTGGGCACGAACACCGGGGAGCTGTTTTTT; V gene: TRBV9; J gene: TRBJ2-2; D gene: -; clone size: -
CDR3 protein: CASSTTGSPYGYTF; CDR3 DNA: TGTGCCAGCAGCACGACAGGTTCCCCATATGGCTACACCTTC; V gene: TRBV5-6; J gene: TRBJ1-2; D gene: -; clone size: -
CDR3 protein: CASSSNNNEQFF; CDR3 DNA: TGTGCCAGCAGCTCCAACAACAATGAGCAGTTCTTC; V gene: TRBV7-2; J gene: TRBJ2-1; D gene: -; clone size: -
CDR3 protein: CASSPSGGSYNEQFF; CDR3 DNA: TGTGCCAGTAGTCCTAGCGGGGGCTCCTACAATGAGCAGTTCTTC; V gene: TRBV19; J gene: TRBJ2-1; D gene: TRBD2; clone size: once
CDR3 protein: CASSDGTNTEAFF; CDR3 DNA: TGTGCCAGCAGCGACGGGACAAACACTGAAGCTTTCTTT; V gene: TRBV9; J gene: TRBJ1-1; D gene: -; clone size: -
CDR3 protein: CASSPGRGDMDTQYF; CDR3 DNA: TGTGCCAGCAGCCCCGGCCGCGGAGATATGGATACGCAGTATTTT; V gene: TRBV9; J gene: TRBJ2-3; D gene: -; clone size: -
CDR3 protein: CASSLVDRGIVHQPQHF; CDR3 DNA: TGTGCCAGCAGCTTAGTAGACAGGGGCATCGTTCATCAGCCCCAGCATTTT; V gene: TRBV7-2; J gene: TRBJ1-5; D gene: TRBD1; clone size: few
CDR3 protein: CASSPARDRETYEQYF; CDR3 DNA: TGTGCCAGCTCACCAGCCCGGGACAGGGAAACCTACGAGCAGTACTTC; V gene: TRBV18; J gene: TRBJ2-7; D gene: TRBD1; clone size: -
CDR3 protein: CASSRALGLTNYGYTF; CDR3 DNA: TGTGCCAGCAGTAGGGCCCTGGGACTGACTAACTATGGCTACACCTTC; V gene: TRBV2; J gene: TRBJ1-2; D gene: -; clone size: once
CDR3 protein: CASSVGQNTEAFF; CDR3 DNA: TGTGCCAGCAGTGTGGGGCAGAACACTGAAGCTTTCTTT; V gene: TRBV2; J gene: TRBJ1-1; D gene: -; clone size: few
CDR3 protein: CASSSRTSGRQIGGAYEQYF; CDR3 DNA: TGCGCCAGCAGCTCCCGGACTAGCGGGAGGCAAATAGGAGGGGCCTACGAGCAGTACTTC; V gene: TRBV5-1; J gene: TRBJ2-7; D gene: TRBD2; clone size: -
CDR3 protein: CASTETTGRFGYTF; CDR3 DNA: TGTGCCAGCACCGAAACGACAGGGAGGTTTGGCTACACCTTC; V gene: TRBV6-5; J gene: TRBJ1-2; D gene: TRBD1; clone size: -
CDR3 protein: CASSPWGRDRRAYNEQFF; CDR3 DNA: TGCGCCAGCAGCCCCTGGGGCCGGGACAGGAGGGCATACAATGAGCAGTTCTTC; V gene: TRBV5-1; J gene: TRBJ2-1; D gene: TRBD1; clone size: -
CDR3 protein: CASSIQGAGAYEQYF; CDR3 DNA: TGTGCCAGTAGTATCCAGGGGGCGGGGGCCTACGAGCAGTACTTC; V gene: TRBV19; J gene: TRBJ2-7; D gene: -; clone size: -
CDR3 protein: CASSTPGGRYGYTF; CDR3 DNA: TGTGCCAGCAGTACGCCAGGGGGCCGGTATGGCTACACCTTC; V gene: TRBV6-5; J gene: TRBJ1-2; D gene: TRBD1; clone size: -
CDR3 protein: CASSPQGQGTNEKLFF; CDR3 DNA: TGCGCCAGCAGCCCCCAGGGACAGGGGACTAATGAAAAACTGTTTTTT; V gene: TRBV5-1; J gene: TRBJ1-4; D gene: TRBD1; clone size: -
CDR3 protein: CASSYGEMGPAFF; CDR3 DNA: TGTGCCAGCAGTTACGGCGAGATGGGGCCGGCTTTCTTT; V gene: TRBV6-5; J gene: TRBJ1-1; D gene: -; clone size: -
CDR3 protein: CASSRTSGYEQYF; CDR3 DNA: TGTGCCAGCAGTAGGACTAGCGGTTACGAGCAGTACTTC; V gene: TRBV6-5; J gene: TRBJ2-7; D gene: TRBD2; clone size: -
CDR3 protein: CASSPWTRAYEQYF; CDR3 DNA: TGTGCCAGCAGCCCATGGACTCGGGCCTACGAGCAGTACTTC; V gene: TRBV14; J gene: TRBJ2-7; D gene: -; clone size: -